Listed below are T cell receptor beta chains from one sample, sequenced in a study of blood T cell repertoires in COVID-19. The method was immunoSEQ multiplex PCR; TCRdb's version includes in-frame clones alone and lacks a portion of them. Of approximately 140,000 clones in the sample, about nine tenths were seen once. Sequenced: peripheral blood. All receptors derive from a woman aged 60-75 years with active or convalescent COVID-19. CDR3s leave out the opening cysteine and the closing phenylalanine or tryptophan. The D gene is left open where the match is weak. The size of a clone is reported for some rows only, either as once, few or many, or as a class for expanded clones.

ASSVGKGYNEQF | TRBV4-3 | 12 | - | few
ASSPFRGLNEQF | TRBV7-2 | 12 | TRBD1 | -
ARSRGVNTEAF | TRBV5-3 | 11 | - | -
ASSIRARNQPQH | TRBV19 | 12 | - | once
ASRRHYEQY | TRBV12-3/TRBV12-4 | 9 | - | -
ASSLVSGVNTEAF | TRBV5-1 | 13 | - | -
ASSPGQENTEAF | TRBV5-7 | 12 | TRBD1 | -
ASSIQAFRGYEQY | TRBV19 | 13 | - | once
ASSLQGGDNEQY | TRBV18 | 12 | - | -
ASSRQGEGYT | TRBV11-3 | 10 | TRBD1 | -
AINDRGRGDEAF | TRBV10-3 | 12 | TRBD1 | -
ASSQFRGKNYGYT | TRBV4-1 | 13 | - | -
ASSPRGDRAYNEQF | TRBV9 | 14 | TRBD1 | -
ASSQQLTAYGYT | TRBV3-1/TRBV3-2 | 12 | - | -
ATSRDKGLSYGYT | TRBV15 | 13 | - | -
ASSIGGTGGLTDTEAF | TRBV19 | 16 | TRBD1 | -
ASSPSPRGGREQF | TRBV9 | 13 | TRBD2 | once
ASSTGTGPALGEKLF | TRBV19 | 15 | TRBD1 | -
GGGSDTQY | TRBV29-1 | 8 | TRBD2 | -
ASSFAGLRTDTQY | TRBV13 | 13 | - | -
ASSQAPNTEAF | TRBV14 | 11 | - | -
ASSKQGGSNQPQH | TRBV6-2/TRBV6-3 | 13 | TRBD1 | -